This T cell receptor beta chain originates from a study of OX40 agonist ivuxolimab in advanced cancers. Overall study context: People in dose escalation had one of these cancers: hepatocellular carcinoma, melanoma, renal cell or head and neck cancer. Eligibility rules accepted prior anti-PD-1, anti-PD-L1 or anti-CTLA-4 therapy, and 35% to 45% had some.

With regard to this clone: What it recognizes is unknown.

Assay used: immunoSEQ multiplex PCR; TCRdb lists only in-frame clones, some missing. The sample holds tens of thousands of clones, roughly 86% seen once. Unmatched junction bases numbered 4, after V lost 1 base and J lost 2 bases. Germline CDR1 GTSNPN, CDR2 SVGIG (reference sequence). The CDR3 covers 15 residues. Study-wide findings and caveats: At 0.1 to 3.0 mg/kg and by week 6, clonal expansion occurred in CD4+ and CD8+ blood T cells.

The chain recombines TRBV30 with TRBJ1-2; 10 bases fit TRBD1. This receptor was taken from an adult with an advanced solid tumor such as melanoma, head and neck, liver or kidney cancer. This specimen was CD4+ or CD8+ T cells sorted from blood, taken in a trial of the OX40 agonist ivuxolimab. CDR3 in DNA: TGTGCCTGGAGTGCCAGGGGACAGGGGAACTATGGCTACACCTTC. This sequence encodes CAWSARGQGNYGYTF. Full variable domain (rest looked up from reference TRBV30 and TRBJ1-2): SQTIHQWPATLVQPVGSPLSLECTVEGTSNPNLYWYRQAAGRGLQLLFYSVGIGQISSEVPQNLSASRPQDRQFILSSKKLLLSDSGFYLCAWSARGQGNYGYTFGSGTRLTVV.